Listed below are T cell receptor beta chains from one sample, sequenced in a study of cytomegalovirus exposure and HLA in healthy donors. The assay was immunoSEQ multiplex PCR, and TCRdb's table has in-frame clones only and misses some. The profile covers some 85,000 clones, with about 95% appearing a single time and approximately 1.3% taken by the ten largest. Sample: PBMCs. Source of these receptors: a woman younger than 35 in good health and CMV-seronegative. Each CDR3 is given with its conserved first and last residue. The D gene is left open where the match is weak. Not all rows give a size; the values are once, few, many and, for expanded clones, a class.

j_call d_call clone_size v_call cdr3_aa cdr3_nt
TRBJ2-1 TRBD2 - TRBV5-1 CASSLAVSSYNEQFF TGCGCCAGCAGCCTAGCGGTAAGCTCCTACAATGAGCAGTTCTTC
TRBJ2-3 - - TRBV30 CAWRYAAASTDTQYF TGTGCCTGGAGATATGCAGCGGCTAGCACAGATACGCAGTATTTT
TRBJ2-7 TRBD1 - TRBV7-6 CASSLRQGSPYEQYF TGTGCCAGCAGCCTAAGACAGGGGAGCCCCTACGAGCAGTACTTC
TRBJ2-5 - - TRBV5-1 CASTPFSEETQYF TGCGCCAGCACACCATTTTCAGAAGAGACCCAGTACTTC
TRBJ2-7 TRBD1 once TRBV6-1 CASSVVTGSEQYF TGTGCCAGCAGTGTCGTGACAGGGAGCGAGCAGTACTTC
TRBJ2-2 TRBD2 - TRBV9 CASSTLGTSAFGELFF TGTGCCAGCAGCACACTAGGGACTAGCGCTTTCGGGGAGCTGTTTTTT
TRBJ2-7 TRBD1 - TRBV27 CASSPRDSLAEQYF TGTGCCAGCAGTCCCAGGGACAGTCTTGCGGAGCAGTACTTC
TRBJ2-3 - once TRBV28 CASSFEGRTDTQYF TGTGCCAGCAGTTTTGAGGGCCGCACAGATACGCAGTATTTT
TRBJ1-4 TRBD1 - TRBV9 CASSRDSQATNEKLFF TGTGCCAGCAGTAGGGACAGCCAAGCAACTAATGAAAAACTGTTTTTT
TRBJ1-5 - - TRBV4-1 CASSQARGNQPQHF TGCGCCAGCAGCCAAGCCCGGGGCAATCAGCCCCAGCATTTT
TRBJ2-3 TRBD2 - TRBV6-4 CASSDRPLAGGSDTQYF TGTGCCAGCAGTGACCGCCCCCTAGCGGGAGGGTCCGATACGCAGTATTTT
TRBJ2-1 - - TRBV6-5 CASSKGGDNEQFF TGTGCCAGCAGCAAAGGGGGGGACAATGAGCAGTTCTTC
TRBJ1-3 - - TRBV10-3 CAISDSGPVGNTIYF TGTGCCATCAGTGACTCTGGGCCTGTCGGAAACACCATATATTTT
TRBJ2-1 TRBD1 - TRBV27 CASSPTGAYSYNEQFF TGTGCCAGCAGTCCCACAGGGGCATACTCCTACAATGAGCAGTTCTTC
TRBJ1-2 TRBD1 - TRBV29-1 CSVRRHRGLYGYTF TGCAGCGTTCGGCGTCACAGGGGGCTCTATGGCTACACCTTC
TRBJ1-2 TRBD1 - TRBV5-5 CASSLATGGYGYTF TGTGCCAGCAGCTTGGCGACAGGGGGTTATGGCTACACCTTC
TRBJ2-5 - - TRBV7-2 CASSYQSGTSTETQYF TGTGCCAGCAGCTACCAGTCCGGGACATCCACAGAGACCCAGTACTTC
TRBJ1-5 TRBD1 - TRBV28 CASSRDRDYLNQPQHF TGTGCCAGCAGCCGGGACAGGGATTATCTCAATCAGCCCCAGCATTTT
TRBJ1-5 TRBD1 once TRBV19 CASSSGTGNSNQPQHF TGTGCCAGTAGTAGCGGGACAGGTAATAGCAATCAGCCCCAGCATTTT
TRBJ2-2 - - TRBV27 CASSFRLTTGEGTGELFF TGTGCCAGCAGTTTTAGGCTCACGACAGGGGAGGGGACCGGGGAGCTGTTTTTT
TRBJ2-7 TRBD1 - TRBV2 CASSDSRTGGRYEQYF TGTGCCAGCAGTGATAGTCGGACAGGGGGCAGGTACGAGCAGTACTTC
TRBJ2-1 - - TRBV10-2 CASSAVPLPGNEQFF TGCGCCAGCAGTGCCGTACCCCTCCCCGGCAATGAGCAGTTCTTC
TRBJ2-7 - - TRBV2 CASSEYYEQYF TGTGCCAGCAGTGAGTACTACGAGCAGTACTTC
TRBJ1-5 - - TRBV4-1 CASSQEQGNSNQPQHF TGCGCCAGCAGCCAAGAACAGGGTAATAGCAATCAGCCCCAGCATTTT
TRBJ1-3 TRBD1 - TRBV5-1 CASSWDRANTIYF TGCGCCAGCAGCTGGGACAGGGCAAACACCATATATTTT
TRBJ2-5 TRBD1 - TRBV5-6 CASSLDRAETQYF TGTGCCAGCAGTCTAGACAGGGCGGAGACCCAGTACTTC
TRBJ1-2 TRBD1 - TRBV9 CASSVDPGDRGNYGYTF TGTGCCAGCAGCGTAGACCCGGGGGACAGGGGAAACTATGGCTACACCTTC
TRBJ1-4 TRBD1 - TRBV6-5 CASRGQANEKLFF TGTGCCAGCAGGGGACAGGCAAATGAAAAACTGTTTTTT
TRBJ2-1 TRBD2 - TRBV19 CASSVLLAGGNNEQFF TGTGCCAGTAGTGTCCTCCTAGCGGGAGGAAACAATGAGCAGTTCTTC
TRBJ2-7 - - TRBV28 CASSFWTDGTLYEQYF TGTGCCAGCAGTTTCTGGACAGACGGGACCCTCTACGAGCAGTACTTC
TRBJ2-7 - - TRBV5-1 CASSLGSTGAHEQYF TGCGCCAGCAGCTTGGGTTCGACGGGAGCCCACGAGCAGTACTTC
TRBJ1-2 TRBD1 - TRBV5-1 CASSPGTGGNYGYTF TGCGCCAGCAGCCCCGGGACAGGGGGAAACTATGGCTACACCTTC
TRBJ1-1 - - TRBV14 CASSQDVGKSNTEAFF TGTGCCAGCAGCCAAGATGTGGGCAAATCGAACACTGAAGCTTTCTTT
TRBJ2-2 - - TRBV10-3 CAIRRGALNTGELFF TGTGCCATCAGACGGGGGGCCCTGAACACCGGGGAGCTGTTTTTT
TRBJ2-7 TRBD1 - TRBV11-2 CASRKRDSSYEQYF TGTGCCAGCAGGAAACGGGACAGTTCCTACGAGCAGTACTTC
TRBJ1-1 TRBD1 - TRBV5-4 CASSLVPGGTEAFF TGTGCCAGCAGCTTGGTACCAGGGGGCACTGAAGCTTTCTTT
TRBJ2-1 TRBD2 - TRBV2 CASRLAVLAYNEQFF TGTGCCAGCAGGCTAGCGGTCCTAGCCTACAATGAGCAGTTCTTC
TRBJ2-2 TRBD2 once TRBV28 CASSFERAGGSTGELFF TGTGCCAGCAGTTTTGAGCGCGCGGGAGGGTCCACCGGGGAGCTGTTTTTT
TRBJ1-1 - - TRBV5-6 CASSIPGGGNTEAFF TGTGCCAGCAGCATCCCCGGGGGGGGGAACACTGAAGCTTTCTTT
TRBJ2-5 - - TRBV18 CASSRTRGKETQYF TGTGCCAGCTCACGGACTAGGGGGAAAGAGACCCAGTACTTC
TRBJ2-5 TRBD1 - TRBV16 CASSQGGQAPQETQYF TGTGCCAGCAGCCAAGGGGGACAGGCGCCTCAAGAGACCCAGTACTTC
TRBJ1-1 TRBD1 - TRBV13 CASSLGYRGATEAFF TGTGCCAGCAGCTTAGGCTACAGGGGGGCCACTGAAGCTTTCTTT
TRBJ1-3 - - TRBV7-2 CASSLAADSGNTIYF TGTGCCAGCAGCTTAGCGGCCGACTCTGGAAACACCATATATTTT
TRBJ1-1 - medium-sized TRBV11-2 CASSAGPEAFF TGTGCCAGCAGCGCGGGACCTGAAGCTTTCTTT
TRBJ2-1 - - TRBV18 CASSENEHNEQFF TGTGCCAGCTCAGAAAACGAGCACAATGAGCAGTTCTTC
TRBJ2-1 TRBD2 once TRBV7-9 CASSLGQSSGGPLGYEQFF TGTGCCAGCAGCTTAGGACAGTCTAGCGGGGGCCCCCTCGGGTATGAGCAGTTCTTC